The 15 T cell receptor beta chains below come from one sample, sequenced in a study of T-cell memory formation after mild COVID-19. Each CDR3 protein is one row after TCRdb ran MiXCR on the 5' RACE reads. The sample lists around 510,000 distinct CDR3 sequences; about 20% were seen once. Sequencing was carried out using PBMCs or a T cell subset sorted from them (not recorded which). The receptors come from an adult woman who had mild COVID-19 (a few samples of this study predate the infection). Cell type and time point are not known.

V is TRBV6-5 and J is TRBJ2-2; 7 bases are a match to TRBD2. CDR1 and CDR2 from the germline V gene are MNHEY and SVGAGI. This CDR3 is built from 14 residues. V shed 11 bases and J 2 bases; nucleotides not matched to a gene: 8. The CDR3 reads CAGRRERNTGELFF. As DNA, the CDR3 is TGTGCCGGACGGCGGGAGAGAAACACCGGGGAGCTGTTTTTT.

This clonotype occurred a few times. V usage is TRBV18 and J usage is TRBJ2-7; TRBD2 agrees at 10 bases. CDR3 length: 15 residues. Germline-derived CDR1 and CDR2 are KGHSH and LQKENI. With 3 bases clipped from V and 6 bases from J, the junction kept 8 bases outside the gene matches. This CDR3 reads CASSPNPGLAVEQYF. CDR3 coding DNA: TGTGCCAGCTCACCCAATCCAGGACTAGCGGTCGAGCAGTACTTC.

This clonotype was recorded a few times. CDR3 protein: CASSPGRVVADTQYF. The DNA for the CDR3 is TGTGCCAGCAGCCCGGGACGGGTGGTTGCAGATACGCAGTATTTT. The V gene is TRBV14, the J gene TRBJ2-3; D may correspond to TRBD1 or TRBD2 (5 bases each). Per the germline V gene, CDR1 is SGHDN and CDR2 is FVKESK. There are 15 residues in the CDR3. The ends were cut back, 4 bases at V and 4 bases at J, with 15 bases in the middle.

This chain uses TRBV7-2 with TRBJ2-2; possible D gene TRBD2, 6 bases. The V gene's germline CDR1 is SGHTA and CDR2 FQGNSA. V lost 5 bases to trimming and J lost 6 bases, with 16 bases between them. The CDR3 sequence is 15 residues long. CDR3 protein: CASSRLAGISGELFF. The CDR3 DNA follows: TGTGCCAGCAGCCGCCTTGCGGGGATATCCGGGGAGCTGTTTTTT.

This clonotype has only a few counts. In DNA, the CDR3 is TGTGCCAGCAAAGATCAATTACGGCCAGGGCATAACTATGGCTACACCTTC. This sequence encodes CASKDQLRPGHNYGYTF. The rearrangement joins TRBV12-3 or TRBV12-4 to TRBJ1-2; TRBD1 might be the D (5 bases). CDR3 length: 17 amino acids. V lost 7 bases to trimming and J lost 1 base, with 22 bases between them.

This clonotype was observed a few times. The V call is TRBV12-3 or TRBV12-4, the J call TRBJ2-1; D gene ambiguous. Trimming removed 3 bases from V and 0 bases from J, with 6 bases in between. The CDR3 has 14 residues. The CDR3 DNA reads TGTGCCAGCAGTTTCACTCTCTCCTACAATGAGCAGTTCTTC. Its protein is CASSFTLSYNEQFF.

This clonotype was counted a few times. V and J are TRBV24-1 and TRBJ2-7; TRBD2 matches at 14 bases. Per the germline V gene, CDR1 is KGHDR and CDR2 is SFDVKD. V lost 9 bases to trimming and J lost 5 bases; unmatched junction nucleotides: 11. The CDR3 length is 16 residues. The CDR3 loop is CATSGTSGSSQDEQYF. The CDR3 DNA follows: TGTGCCACCTCCGGGACTAGCGGGAGTTCTCAGGACGAGCAGTACTTC.

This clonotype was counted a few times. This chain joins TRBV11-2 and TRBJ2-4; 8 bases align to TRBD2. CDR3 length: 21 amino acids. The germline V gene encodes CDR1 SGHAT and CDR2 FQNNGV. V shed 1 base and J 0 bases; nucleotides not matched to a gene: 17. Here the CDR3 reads CASSLGSFGVSGARAKNIQYF. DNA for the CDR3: TGTGCCAGCAGCTTAGGAAGTTTCGGGGTTAGCGGGGCACGAGCCAAAAACATTCAGTACTTC.

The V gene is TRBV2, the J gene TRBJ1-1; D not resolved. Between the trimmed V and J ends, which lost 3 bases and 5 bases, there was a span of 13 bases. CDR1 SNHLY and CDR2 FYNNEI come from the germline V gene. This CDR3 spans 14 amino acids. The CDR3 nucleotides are TGTGCCAGCAGTGACAGGCCGGGTTGGACTGAAGCTTTCTTT. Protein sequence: CASSDRPGWTEAFF.

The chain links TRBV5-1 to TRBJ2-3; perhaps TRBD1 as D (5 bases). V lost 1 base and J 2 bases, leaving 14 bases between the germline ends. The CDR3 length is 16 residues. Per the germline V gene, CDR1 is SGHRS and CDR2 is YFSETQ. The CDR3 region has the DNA TGCGCCAGCAGCTTGTTAGGGGTGGGAACCACAGATACGCAGTATTTT. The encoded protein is CASSLLGVGTTDTQYF.

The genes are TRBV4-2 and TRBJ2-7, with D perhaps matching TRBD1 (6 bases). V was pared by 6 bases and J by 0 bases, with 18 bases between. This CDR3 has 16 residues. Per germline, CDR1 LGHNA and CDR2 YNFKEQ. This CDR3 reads CASSEDGTSFSYEQYF. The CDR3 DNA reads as TGTGCCAGCAGTGAGGACGGGACAAGCTTCTCCTACGAGCAGTACTTC.

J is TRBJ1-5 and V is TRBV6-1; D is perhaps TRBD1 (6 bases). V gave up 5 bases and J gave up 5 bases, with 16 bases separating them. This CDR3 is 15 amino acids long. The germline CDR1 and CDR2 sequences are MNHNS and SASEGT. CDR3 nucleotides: TGTGCCAGCAGTAGACAGGCTTTGGTTGATCAGCCCCAGCATTTT. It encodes CASSRQALVDQPQHF.

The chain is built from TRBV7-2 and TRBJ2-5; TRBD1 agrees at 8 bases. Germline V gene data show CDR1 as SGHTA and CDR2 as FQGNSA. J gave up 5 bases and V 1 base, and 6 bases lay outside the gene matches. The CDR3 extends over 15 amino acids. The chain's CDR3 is CASSLVAGGGETQYF. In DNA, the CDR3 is TGTGCCAGCAGCTTAGTTGCAGGGGGCGGGGAGACCCAGTACTTC.

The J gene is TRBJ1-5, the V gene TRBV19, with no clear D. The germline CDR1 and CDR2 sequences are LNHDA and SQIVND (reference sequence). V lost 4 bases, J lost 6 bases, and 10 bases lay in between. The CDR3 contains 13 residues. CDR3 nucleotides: TGTGCCAGTAGTACAGACTGGCCTCAGCCCCAGCATTTT. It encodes CASSTDWPQPQHF.

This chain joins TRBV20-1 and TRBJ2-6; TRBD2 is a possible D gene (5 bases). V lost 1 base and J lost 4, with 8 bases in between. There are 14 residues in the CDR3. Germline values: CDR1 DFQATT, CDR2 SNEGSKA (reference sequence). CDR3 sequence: CSARGGRGANVLTF. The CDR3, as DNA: TGCAGTGCTAGAGGAGGGCGCGGGGCCAACGTCCTGACTTTC.